The 18 T cell receptor beta chains reported below all come from one sample, sequenced in a study of T-cell memory formation after mild COVID-19. TCRdb analysed the 5' RACE reads with MiXCR anew, one entry per CDR3 protein. This sample has approximately 230,000 distinct CDR3 sequences, with about 16% found just once. Material: PBMCs or a T cell subset sorted from them (not recorded which). The receptors here all came from a young man who had mild COVID-19 (a few samples of this study predate the infection). Cell type and time point are not known.

This chain links TRBV4-2 with TRBJ2-1; 7 positions agree with TRBD2. Germline values: CDR1 LGHNA, CDR2 YNFKEQ. The J segment lost 3 bases and the V segment lost 1 base, leaving 0 bases of the junction unmatched. This CDR3 is 14 amino acids long. CDR3 sequence (DNA): TGTGCCAGCAGCCAAGGGGGGGGCTACAATGAGCAGTTCTTC. This gives the protein CASSQGGGYNEQFF.

The gene calls are TRBV24-1 and TRBJ2-7; weak D call: TRBD1 (6 bases). Germline V lookup: CDR1 KGHDR, CDR2 SFDVKD. Trimming removed 3 bases from V and 6 bases from J, with 11 bases in between. This CDR3 region has 13 residues. CDR3 sequence (DNA): TGTGCCACCAGTGATGGAACAGGGATCGAGCAGTACTTC. This sequence encodes CATSDGTGIEQYF.

This clonotype was seen more than once but under ten times. The chain recombines TRBV5-1 with TRBJ1-2; D gene uncertain. The CDR3 covers 13 residues. V was clipped by 4 bases and J by 2 bases, with 9 bases between them. Germline V CDR1 and CDR2: SGHRS, YFSETQ. For the CDR3, the DNA is TGCGCCAGCAGCACACAAGGAAACTATGGCTACACCTTC. Translation: CASSTQGNYGYTF.

The V call is TRBV2, the J call TRBJ2-4; no reliable D call. Germline loops: CDR1 SNHLY, CDR2 FYNNEI. V was pared by 4 bases and J by 10 bases, with 14 bases between. The length of the CDR3 is 13 residues. The CDR3 DNA reads as TGTGCCAGCAGTGGGGCAGGATCCGGAATTCAGTACTTC. Translation: CASSGAGSGIQYF. Based on the CDR3 plus reference TRBV2 and TRBJ2-4, the full variable domain is EPEVTQTPSHQVTQMGQEVILRCVPISNHLYFYWYRQILGQKVEFLVSFYNNEISEKSEIFDDQFSVERPDGSNFTLKIRSTKLEDSAMYFCASSGAGSGIQYFGAGTRLSVL.

The chain combines TRBV7-8 with TRBJ2-2, with 7 bases fitting TRBD1. CDR3 length: 16 residues. V was pared by 0 bases and J by 4 bases, with 5 bases of the junction left unmatched. CDR1 is SGHVS, CDR2 FQNEAQ, per germline. The CDR3: CASSLARAGGTGELFF. The CDR3 nucleotides are TGTGCCAGCAGCTTAGCGCGGGCAGGGGGCACCGGGGAGCTGTTTTTT.

This chain connects TRBV6-5 to TRBJ1-2; D possibly corresponds to TRBD1 (5 bases). The CDR3 runs 16 residues. Between the trimmed V and J ends, which lost 0 bases and 11 bases, there was a span of 22 bases. Germline V lookup: CDR1 MNHEY, CDR2 SVGAGI. CDR3 residues: CASSYSYLARVHSYTF. CDR3 DNA: TGTGCCAGCAGTTACTCGTATCTGGCCAGGGTGCATTCTTACACCTTC.

The chain combines TRBV12-3 or TRBV12-4 with TRBJ2-5; TRBD1 might be the D (6 bases). The ends were cut back, 7 bases at V and 13 bases at J, with 22 bases in the middle. The CDR3 sequence is 13 residues long. The CDR3, as DNA: TGTGCCAGCACCGTCTCAGGGGCGGCAGGGATGTACTTC. Its translation: CASTVSGAAGMYF.

The chain carries TRBV29-1 and TRBJ2-3; 7 nucleotides line up with TRBD1. The germline CDR1 and CDR2 sequences are SQVTM and ANQGSEA. This CDR3 is 15 amino acids long. V was pared by 1 base and J by 2 bases, with 6 bases of the junction left unmatched. The CDR3 bases are TGCAGCGTTGAAGCACTGGGACAGATCACAGATACGCAGTATTTT. It translates to CSVEALGQITDTQYF.

The genes are TRBV20-1 and TRBJ2-3; D gene ambiguous. Per the germline V gene, CDR1 is DFQATT and CDR2 is SNEGSKA (reference sequence). CDR3 length: 12 residues. Trimming removed 4 bases at V and 5 bases at J, with 10 bases between. The CDR3 DNA is TGCAGTGCTAAGGGTCTTGAAGATACGCAGTATTTT. Encoded protein: CSAKGLEDTQYF.

The chain carries TRBV2 and TRBJ2-6; 7 nucleotides agree with TRBD1. The germline CDR1 and CDR2 sequences are SNHLY and FYNNEI. The length of the CDR3 is 15 residues. The DNA of the CDR3 is TGTGCGGGGACAGATCCCAGGTCTGGGGCCAACGTCCTGACTTTC. It encodes CAGTDPRSGANVLTF. Full variable domain (outside the CDR3, taken from reference TRBV2 and TRBJ2-6): EPEVTQTPSHQVTQMGQEVILRCVPISNHLYFYWYRQILGQKVEFLVSFYNNEISEKSEIFDDQFSVERPDGSNFTLKIRSTKLEDSAMYFCAGTDPRSGANVLTFGAGSRLTVL.

This clonotype was seen more than once but under ten times. The V gene is TRBV28, the J gene TRBJ2-5; D is undetermined. Germline V gene data show CDR1 as MDHEN and CDR2 as SYDVKM. V was clipped by 7 bases and J by 6 bases, with 15 bases between them. The CDR3 is 13 residues long. This CDR3 reads CASKLGNAKTQYF. The CDR3 coding sequence is TGTGCCAGCAAATTAGGGAACGCGAAGACCCAGTACTTC.

J is TRBJ2-3 and V is TRBV4-2, with TRBD2 identical over 9 bases. V lost 4 bases, J lost 2 bases, and 16 bases stayed unmatched. Germline CDR1 is LGHNA and CDR2 is YNFKEQ. CDR3 length equals 19 residues. CDR3 sequence: CASSPTVFLSGGPTDTQYF. In DNA form, the CDR3 reads TGTGCCAGCAGCCCCACTGTATTTTTGAGCGGGGGGCCCACAGATACGCAGTATTTT.

The J gene is TRBJ1-2, the V gene TRBV20-1; D possibly corresponds to TRBD1 (6 bases). V was trimmed by 4 bases and J by 1 base, leaving 13 bases between them. Per the germline V gene, CDR1 is DFQATT and CDR2 is SNEGSKA (reference sequence). The CDR3 length is 14 residues. This CDR3 is CSATGQLFNYGYTF. For the CDR3, the DNA is TGCAGTGCTACCGGACAGCTTTTTAACTATGGCTACACCTTC.

The J gene is TRBJ1-6, the V gene TRBV5-1, with 9 bases identical to TRBD1. Germline V CDR1 and CDR2: SGHRS, YFSETQ. V lost 0 bases to trimming and J lost 7 bases; unmatched junction nucleotides: 8. The CDR3 has 17 residues. The chain's CDR3 is CASSLVGTGNLNSPLHF. The CDR3 nucleotides read TGCGCCAGCAGCTTGGTAGGGACAGGGAACCTGAATTCACCCCTCCACTTT.

The rearrangement uses TRBV27 and TRBJ2-1; D perhaps matches TRBD1 (6 bases). The CDR3 covers 13 residues. Germline CDR1 reads MNHEY; CDR2 reads SMNVEV (reference sequence). Trimming took 8 bases from V and 4 from J, leaving 12 bases between them. The CDR3 spells CASWLQGYNEQFF. CDR3 in DNA: TGTGCCAGCTGGTTACAGGGTTACAATGAGCAGTTCTTC.

This rearrangement joins TRBV5-1 to TRBJ1-1; 7 nucleotides match TRBD1. V shed 4 bases, J shed 3 bases, and the junction held 6 bases outside the gene matches. CDR3 length equals 14 residues. Looked up from germline, CDR1 is SGHRS and CDR2 is YFSETQ. For the CDR3, the DNA is TGCGCCAGCAGCAAATACGGGACAGACACTGAAGCTTTCTTT. It translates to CASSKYGTDTEAFF.

J is TRBJ1-4 and V is TRBV2; D gene uncertain. V lost 3 bases and J 7 bases, leaving 3 bases between the germline ends. The CDR3 has 11 amino acids. Germline CDR1 reads SNHLY; CDR2 reads FYNNEI. The CDR3: CASSDTEKLFF. In DNA, the CDR3 is TGTGCCAGCAGTGATACTGAAAAACTGTTTTTT.

CDR3 bases: TGTGCCAGCTCACCAAGGAGGGAGACCCAGTACTTC. Protein sequence: CASSPRRETQYF. The J gene is TRBJ2-5, the V gene TRBV18; possibly TRBD2 for D (5 bases). The ends were cut back, 2 bases at V and 5 bases at J, with 6 bases in the middle. This CDR3 is built from 12 residues. Germline CDR1 KGHSH, CDR2 LQKENI.